Below, 4 T cell receptor beta chains from the same sample are listed, as sequenced in a study of regulatory T cells in long-lasting Graves disease. Arm-PCR of CDR3 regions with iRepertoire HTBI primers generated TCR beta libraries. TCRdb re-derived calls from the multiplex PCR reads in MiXCR, one entry per CDR3 protein. There are over 500,000 distinct CDR3 sequences in the sample; approximately 15% occur only once, and about 17% lies in the top ten. Documented time point: newly diagnosed GD, antithyroid drugs for less than 3 months. From RNA extracted from PBMCs, the TCR library was made. The data were also submitted as part of a second study, on T cells in Graves' hyperthyroidism and ophthalmopathy.

The source material was peripheral blood mononuclear cells (PBMCs), sampled at new diagnosis, from a patient treated with antithyroid drugs. The receptor source for this set is a woman in her twenties or thirties with Graves disease.

This clonotype was detected ten times or more. This chain joins TRBV7-8 and TRBJ2-5; D unresolved. Germline lookup yields CDR1 SGHVS and CDR2 FQNEAQ. Trimming shortened V by 0 bases and J by 4 bases, and 9 bases separated the two germline ends. The CDR3 has 14 amino acids. The CDR3 sequence: CASSLAHSRETQYF. The CDR3 DNA sequence: TGTGCCAGCAGCTTAGCTCACAGTCGAGAGACCCAGTACTTC.

The rearrangement joins TRBV29-1 to TRBJ1-2, with D perhaps TRBD1 (6 bases). The germline V gene has CDR1 SQVTM and CDR2 ANQGSEA. This CDR3 is 12 amino acids long. The V end was cut by 5 bases, the J end by 4 bases, with 11 bases between. The CDR3 sequence is CSVRGRGYGYTF. In DNA form, the CDR3 reads TGCAGCGTTCGGGGCAGGGGCTATGGCTACACCTTC.

This clonotype was recorded at least ten times. The V call is TRBV28, the J call TRBJ2-7, with D possibly being TRBD1 (6 bases). The CDR3 sequence is 12 residues long. Germline V gene sequence: CDR1 MDHEN, CDR2 SYDVKM. Trimming cost V 7 bases and J 12 bases, with 19 bases left between them. The CDR3 sequence: CASTRGHRLPYF. The CDR3 nucleotides are TGTGCCAGCACCAGGGGACATCGCTTACCGTACTTC. The variable domain in full, with the rest retrieved from reference TRBV28 and TRBJ2-7, is DVKVTQSSRYLVKRTGEKVFLECVQDMDHENMFWYRQDPGLGLRLIYFSYDVKMKEKGDIPEGYSVSREKKERFSLILESASTNQTSMYLCASTRGHRLPYFGPGTRLTVT.

This clonotype was detected many times. The V call is TRBV6-1, the J call TRBJ1-2, with a weak D call TRBD1 (6 bases). Germline CDR1 reads MNHNS; CDR2 reads SASEGT. The CDR3 loop spans 15 amino acids. V lost 2 bases to trimming and J lost 4 bases, with 14 bases between them. CDR3 DNA: TGTGCCAGCAGTGAATTGCCGGACAGTTCCTATGGCTACACCTTC. The encoded protein is CASSELPDSSYGYTF.